This paragraph reports one TCR beta chain. Its antigen has not been determined. Base qualities are not provided; no much larger clone lies one nucleotide away. The sample originates from a study of cytomegalovirus exposure and HLA in healthy donors listed by TCRdb under 2017. Broadly, across the study: According to a later analysis, one platform produced both the roughly 110 validation repertoires and the 620 or so repertoires of the first cohort. The study aimed to test whether signatures of past pathogen exposure could be identified by cataloging public T cell receptors. Along with the roughly 670-subject first cohort, a separate validation cohort of over a hundred different subjects was used. To predict cytomegalovirus infection status, the study brought together high-throughput TCR immunosequencing, statistical association of individual TCRs with disease status, and machine learning. Paper-wide results and their limitations: Most TCR sequences were seen in very few donors, while some public TCRs were found in many individuals. Of the cluster scores, about 94% were above 0 in a later analysis, which found that TCRs clustered in the first cohort also tended to co-occur in the 95 to 150 validation repertoires. The study listed approximately 160 TCR beta chains as associated with cytomegalovirus. The authors suggested that the approach could potentially be generalized to other disease states and immunological phenotypes. In vitro tests confirmed that a few of the cytomegalovirus-associated TCR beta chains recognize cytomegalovirus antigens. All 120 repertoires were used to score co-occurrence in the validation cohort in a later analysis, because that analysis had no HLA typing for the cohort. The classifier was reported to diagnose cytomegalovirus status with high specificity and sensitivity in both the original and validation cohorts.

The CDR3 goes from the cysteine to the phenylalanine over 14 residues. CDR3 DNA only is kept here, 42 bases in frame from base 1. The germline V end is reduced by 1 base and the J end by 13 bases; junction bases left unmatched: 10. Sequences SGHTA (CDR1) and FQGNSA (CDR2) are obtained from the germline V gene. The library was prepared using the immunoSEQ multiplex PCR assay. The original methods were these. To diagnose cytomegalovirus status from the catalog of TCR beta chain sequences, a statistical classification framework was built. The clones in this table, taken by TCRdb from immuneACCESS, are in-frame only. Not every clone is retained; where verified, under half of the shortfall comes from an unresolved V gene, and the cause of the rest is unknown. V and J calls and clone size are given by that table; D and trimming were obtained from the DNA. The sample data list around 98,000 clones, and around 85% of these were observed just once. The biggest ten clones account for 3% to 4% of the sample.

The donors belonged to the validation cohort of 90 to 150 subjects, which was separate from the roughly 670-subject first cohort. Specimen: PBMCs. The TCR comes from a woman aged 30 to 39 in good health and CMV-seronegative. The chain employs TRBV7-2 and TRBJ2-1; 7 of the junction bases match TRBD2. The CDR3 here reads CASSLEGGGLAQFF. The DNA sequence reads TGTGCCAGCAGCTTAGAAGGCGGGGGATTGGCCCAGTTCTTC. Supplemented by the reference TRBV7-2 and TRBJ2-1 proteins around the CDR3, the complete variable domain is GAGVSQSPSNKVTEKGKDVELRCDPISGHTALYWYRQSLGQGLEFLIYFQGNSAPDKSGLPSDRFSAERTGGSVSTLTIQRTQQEDSAVYLCASSLEGGGLAQFFGPGTRLTVL.